The TCR beta chain under discussion was sequenced for a study of cytotoxic CD8 clonotypes in ibrutinib-treated CLL. Study-level background: Mean productive templates were 255,043; mean productive rearrangements were about 89,000.

On this clone itself: What it recognizes is unknown.

This table comes from immunoSEQ multiplex PCR, and its TCRdb copy is limited to in-frame clones, with some not included. The top ten clones hold 25% to 30% of a sample with about 140,000 clones, roughly 80% of them seen once. CDR1 MNHEY and CDR2 SMNVEV come from the germline V gene (reference sequence). The junction had 8 bases not matched to a gene; V was cut back by 8 bases and J by 1 base. The CDR3 has 14 amino acids. Study-wide points: Public clonotypes were rare and shrank or held steady on treatment.

The sample in question was PBMCs, obtained after 12 months of ibrutinib treatment. The sequence was collected from a human donor with chronic lymphocytic leukemia. V gene TRBV27 combines with J gene TRBJ2-7, with 7 bases that match TRBD1. The chain's CDR3 is CASAVAGGSYEQYF. DNA of the CDR3: TGTGCCAGCGCCGTGGCAGGGGGTTCCTACGAGCAGTACTTC.